A selection of T cell receptor beta chains follows, all from one sample in a study of cytomegalovirus exposure and HLA in healthy donors. TCRdb's table, derived via immunoSEQ multiplex PCR, lists solely in-frame clones and lacks some. The sample holds about 170,000 clones, approximately 79% seen once. The sequencing sample was made of PBMCs. Source of these receptors: a male donor in good health and CMV-seronegative. Both conserved end residues are part of each CDR3. A D gene is named only where the DNA matches it firmly. The size entry is marked missing in some rows and otherwise reads once, few, many or a size class.

D gene,V gene,J gene,clone size,CDR3 protein,CDR3 DNA
TRBD1,TRBV29-1,TRBJ1-5,once,CSVGQAFNQPQHF,TGCAGCGTCGGACAGGCATTCAATCAGCCCCAGCATTTT
TRBD2,TRBV7-2,TRBJ2-5,NA,CASSPGLGRRYQETQYF,TGTGCCAGCAGCCCTGGACTAGGGAGGAGGTACCAAGAGACCCAGTACTTC
NA,TRBV19,TRBJ1-5,NA,CASSRNRVAQPQHF,TGTGCCAGTAGTAGAAACAGGGTGGCTCAGCCCCAGCATTTT
TRBD1,TRBV2,TRBJ2-6,NA,CASRGTGDLWANVLTF,TGTGCCAGCAGAGGGACAGGGGACCTCTGGGCCAACGTCCTGACTTTC
TRBD1,TRBV27,TRBJ1-6,NA,CASSRPSGQGKSPLHF,TGTGCCAGCAGTAGACCTAGTGGACAGGGGAAGTCACCCCTCCACTTT
NA,TRBV13,TRBJ2-7,NA,CASSTDSPLSPYEQYF,TGTGCCAGCAGCACCGATAGTCCCCTGTCCCCCTACGAGCAGTACTTC
TRBD1,TRBV25-1,TRBJ1-1,NA,CASSEDRAMNTEAFF,TGTGCCAGCAGTGAGGACAGGGCCATGAACACTGAAGCTTTCTTT
TRBD1,TRBV15,TRBJ1-5,NA,CATSRDYKGAVQPQHF,TGTGCCACCAGCAGAGATTATAAGGGGGCGGTTCAGCCCCAGCATTTT
TRBD1,TRBV30,TRBJ1-6,NA,CAWARDSNNSPLHF,TGTGCCTGGGCCCGGGACAGTAATAATTCACCCCTCCACTTT
TRBD2,TRBV19,TRBJ2-2,NA,CASSIDRRLAGGLSGELFF,TGTGCCAGTAGTATAGATCGACGACTAGCGGGGGGGCTCTCCGGGGAGCTGTTTTTT
NA,TRBV9,TRBJ1-2,NA,CASSVGEGPGYGYTF,TGTGCCAGCAGCGTAGGGGAGGGTCCTGGATATGGCTACACCTTC
TRBD2,TRBV6-6,TRBJ2-5,NA,CASSPGGAGQETQYF,TGTGCCAGCAGTCCCGGGGGGGCCGGCCAAGAGACCCAGTACTTC
TRBD1,TRBV6-5,TRBJ2-3,NA,CASSYDRGGSDTQYF,TGTGCCAGCAGTTACGACAGGGGCGGGTCAGATACGCAGTATTTT
TRBD2,TRBV4-1,TRBJ2-7,NA,CASSRTSGGIYEQYF,TGCGCCAGCAGCCGAACTAGCGGGGGGATCTACGAGCAGTACTTC
TRBD1,TRBV5-1,TRBJ1-1,NA,CASSEGTGGTEAFF,TGCGCCAGCAGCGAAGGGACAGGCGGCACTGAAGCTTTCTTT
NA,TRBV30,TRBJ1-1,few,CAWSVVSDTVNTEAFF,TGTGCCTGGAGTGTAGTGTCGGACACAGTGAACACTGAAGCTTTCTTT
TRBD1,TRBV18,TRBJ2-7,NA,CASSGTGSYEQYF,TGTGCCAGCTCAGGGACAGGGTCCTACGAGCAGTACTTC
TRBD1,TRBV5-6,TRBJ1-1,NA,CASSWGQDTEAFF,TGTGCCAGCAGCTGGGGACAGGACACTGAAGCTTTCTTT
NA,TRBV30,TRBJ2-7,NA,CASWTPAPYEQYF,TGTGCCTCCTGGACACCGGCGCCCTACGAGCAGTACTTC
NA,TRBV7-5,TRBJ2-7,once,CVRSSPEDSLCLSYEQYF,TGTGTCAGAAGCTCGCCCGAAGACAGTCTTTGTCTCTCCTACGAGCAGTACTTC
NA,TRBV5-8,TRBJ1-6,once,CASSLGQENSPLHF,TGTGCCAGCAGCTTGGGACAGGAGAATTCACCCCTCCACTTT
NA,TRBV6-6,TRBJ2-7,NA,CASSSRGIGEQYF,TGTGCCAGCAGTTCCAGGGGAATCGGCGAGCAGTACTTC
TRBD1,TRBV14,TRBJ2-7,NA,CASSQPGQSSIDEQYF,TGTGCCAGCAGCCAACCGGGACAGAGTTCCATCGACGAGCAGTACTTC
NA,TRBV6-5,TRBJ1-2,NA,CASSLSGANYGYTF,TGTGCCAGCAGTTTATCCGGAGCTAACTATGGCTACACCTTC
TRBD1,TRBV12-5,TRBJ1-5,NA,CASGRQGNSNQPQHF,TGTGCTAGTGGTAGACAGGGCAATAGCAATCAGCCCCAGCATTTT
TRBD1,TRBV6-5,TRBJ1-3,NA,CASTMDRISGNTIYF,TGTGCCAGCACTATGGACAGGATCTCTGGAAACACCATATATTTT
NA,TRBV6-1,TRBJ1-3,few,CASSEPGLHLTIYF,TGTGCCAGCAGTGAGCCTGGGCTCCACCTCACCATATATTTT
NA,TRBV7-2,TRBJ1-1,NA,CASSRGGALNTEAFF,TGTGCCAGCAGCCGCGGGGGGGCTTTGAACACTGAAGCTTTCTTT
TRBD2,TRBV5-1,TRBJ2-1,once,CASFLGLAGRRGEQFF,TGCGCCAGCTTCTTAGGGTTAGCGGGGCGAAGAGGCGAGCAGTTCTTC
TRBD1,TRBV19,TRBJ1-4,NA,CASTDRGGTNEKLFF,TGTGCCAGTACCGACAGGGGAGGAACTAATGAAAAACTGTTTTTT
TRBD2,TRBV27,TRBJ2-3,NA,CASSLARGGGTDTQYF,TGTGCCAGCAGTTTGGCGAGGGGCGGGGGAACAGATACGCAGTATTTT
NA,TRBV9,TRBJ1-1,NA,CASSVGWGEDTEAFF,TGTGCCAGCAGCGTAGGCTGGGGAGAGGACACTGAAGCTTTCTTT
TRBD1,TRBV6-6,TRBJ1-1,NA,CASVDTGTGGTEAFF,TGTGCCAGCGTAGACACCGGGACAGGGGGCACTGAAGCTTTCTTT
TRBD1,TRBV5-1,TRBJ2-6,NA,CASSNDRAGANVLTF,TGCGCCAGCAGCAACGACAGGGCTGGGGCCAACGTCCTGACTTTC
NA,TRBV7-9,TRBJ1-1,few,CASLLQMNTEAFF,TGTGCCAGCCTTCTACAGATGAACACTGAAGCTTTCTTT
NA,TRBV27,TRBJ2-5,NA,CASSLSGETQHF,TGTGCCAGCAGTTTATCAGGAGAGACCCAGCACTTC
NA,TRBV7-9,TRBJ1-6,once,CASSLSGGYASPLHF,TGTGCCAGCAGCTTATCTGGGGGGTACGCTTCACCCCTCCACTTT
NA,TRBV5-8,TRBJ2-2,NA,CASMHYQGQNTGELFF,TGTGCCAGCATGCATTATCAGGGGCAAAACACCGGGGAGCTGTTTTTT
NA,TRBV11-2,TRBJ1-6,NA,CASSLGRGYYNSPLHF,TGTGCCAGCAGCTTAGGCAGGGGATACTATAATTCACCCCTCCACTTT
NA,TRBV4-1,TRBJ2-2,NA,CASRSQENTGELFF,TGCGCCAGCAGGTCGCAGGAGAACACCGGGGAGCTGTTTTTT
NA,TRBV29-1,TRBJ2-1,NA,CSVWSSERGEQFF,TGCAGCGTTTGGTCTAGCGAGCGCGGTGAGCAGTTCTTC
NA,TRBV5-1,TRBJ2-2,NA,CASSWEGGLGELFF,TGCGCCAGCAGCTGGGAGGGGGGCCTCGGGGAGCTGTTTTTT